The clone carrying this TCR beta chain was detected only a few times. The record originates from a study of molecular identifiers for immune sequencing clone quantification. TCRdb called the PCR reads again in MiXCR, with one record for every CDR3 protein. The data contain some 590,000 distinct CDR3 sequences, approximately 24% of them singletons. As CD8+CD4-CCR7+CD45RA+ cells, naive CD8 T cells were sorted. This CDR3 has 15 amino acids. Trimming stripped 5 bases from V and 0 bases from J, with 14 bases between. The V gene's germline CDR1 is SNHLY and CDR2 FYNNEI. The specimen sequenced was naive CD8+ T cells from blood, with Jurkat cell RNA spiked in. Subset meaning: FACS-sorted CD8+CD4-CCR7+CD45RA+ naive T cells. The TCR originated in a human donor in good health. Some libraries in this study had Jurkat cell RNA spiked in. The chain employs TRBV2 and TRBJ2-7; D unresolved. CDR3 protein: CASSSGSSSSYEQYF. DNA of the CDR3: TGTGCCAGCAGTTCAGGCAGCTCTAGCTCCTACGAGCAGTACTTC.